The text below deals with one T cell receptor (beta chain). The antigen is not known. The germline V gene has CDR1 SNHLY and CDR2 FYNNEI. The CDR3 is made up of 13 amino acids. Trimming took 2 bases from V and 6 from J, leaving 10 bases between them. The data originate from a study of T cells in Graves' hyperthyroidism and ophthalmopathy. TCR beta CDR3 regions were amplified from RNA. The TCR CDR3 first-round RT-PCR relied on the HTBI primer set. TCRdb itself ran the multiplex PCR reads through MiXCR, one entry per CDR3 protein. Found here are about 540,000 distinct CDR3 sequences, more than 45% of them singletons; the top ten hold just over 8%. Regarding the study as a whole: Ophthalmopathy was model-predicted a median roughly 6.3 months pre-onset.

Sample: peripheral blood or thyroid tissue (not recorded which). The J gene is TRBJ1-2, the V gene TRBV2; no clear D. The TCR comes from a woman aged 18-30 years with Graves' hyperthyroidism. CDR3 nucleotide sequence: TGTGCCAGCAGTGAACCGGTAGTCGATGGCTACACCTTC. Its protein product is CASSEPVVDGYTF.